A selection of T cell receptor beta chains follows, all from one sample in a study of shared clonotypes between healthy human individuals. TCRdb's table, derived via immunoSEQ multiplex PCR, lists solely in-frame clones and lacks some. The sample yields 1.5 million to 2.5 million clones, just under 95% seen once. Sequencing was performed on naive CD8+ T cells sorted from blood. These TCRs come from a man between 18 and 29 years old in good health. The CDR3 runs from the conserved cysteine through the conserved F or W. A D gene is named only where the DNA matches it firmly.

cdr3_nt: TGTGCCAGCAGTTACAGGGGGGAGAATGAGCAGTTCTTC
cdr3_aa: CASSYRGENEQFF
v_call: TRBV6-5
d_call: .
j_call: TRBJ2-1

cdr3_nt: TGCGCCAGCAGCCAAGAGACAGCCCTGGTGACCCTCCACTTT
cdr3_aa: CASSQETALVTLHF
v_call: TRBV4-3
d_call: .
j_call: TRBJ1-6

cdr3_nt: TGTGCCAGCAGTGAACTAGGGGGAGACAGGGGGACCTATAGCAATCAGCCCCAGCATTTT
cdr3_aa: CASSELGGDRGTYSNQPQHF
v_call: TRBV6-1
d_call: TRBD1
j_call: TRBJ1-5

cdr3_nt: TGTGCCAGTAGTGGTCTTCAGGGGAATCGCTACGAGCAGTACTTC
cdr3_aa: CASSGLQGNRYEQYF
v_call: TRBV19
d_call: .
j_call: TRBJ2-7

cdr3_nt: TGTGCCAGCAGCTCCCTAATGGACAGGGGGGGTGATCCGGATTCACCCCTCCACTTT
cdr3_aa: CASSSLMDRGGDPDSPLHF
v_call: TRBV13
d_call: TRBD1
j_call: TRBJ1-6

cdr3_nt: TGCGCCAGCAGCCAAGATTACCCGGGCCCTACGGCCTTCGACTACACCTTC
cdr3_aa: CASSQDYPGPTAFDYTF
v_call: TRBV4-3
d_call: .
j_call: TRBJ1-2

cdr3_nt: TGTGCCAGCAGCTTAGAGGGAGGGCCCCACAATGAGCAGTTCTTC
cdr3_aa: CASSLEGGPHNEQFF
v_call: TRBV7-9
d_call: TRBD2
j_call: TRBJ2-1

cdr3_nt: TGTGCCAGCACAAGCAGTCGACTCACAGATACGCAGTATTTT
cdr3_aa: CASTSSRLTDTQYF
v_call: TRBV27
d_call: .
j_call: TRBJ2-3

cdr3_nt: TGTGCCAGCAGCACGGGACTAGCGGGGGGGAACGGGGAGCTGTTTTTT
cdr3_aa: CASSTGLAGGNGELFF
v_call: TRBV27
d_call: TRBD2
j_call: TRBJ2-2

cdr3_nt: TGCACCCTAAGGTCGTGGGAGACCCAGTACTTC
cdr3_aa: CTLRSWETQYF
v_call: TRBV20-1
d_call: .
j_call: TRBJ2-5

cdr3_nt: TGCACCAGCAGCCAAAAACAGTTGGCTAGCGGGGACTACAATGAGCAGTTCTTC
cdr3_aa: CTSSQKQLASGDYNEQFF
v_call: TRBV1
d_call: .
j_call: TRBJ2-1

cdr3_nt: TGCGCCAGCAGCCAAGTGCTCGGGGGGGCTGGAAACACCATATATTTT
cdr3_aa: CASSQVLGGAGNTIYF
v_call: TRBV4-1
d_call: .
j_call: TRBJ1-3

cdr3_nt: TGTGCCAGCAGTCCGCCCCCCCCCGAGAACACCGGGGAGCTGTTTTTT
cdr3_aa: CASSPPPPENTGELFF
v_call: TRBV27
d_call: .
j_call: TRBJ2-2

cdr3_nt: TGTGCCAGCAGTTTGACCTCCAGCAACTATGGCTACACCTTC
cdr3_aa: CASSLTSSNYGYTF
v_call: TRBV27
d_call: .
j_call: TRBJ1-2

cdr3_nt: TGTGCCAGCAGTTTCTCAAATAGCCTTAATGAAAAACTGTTTTTT
cdr3_aa: CASSFSNSLNEKLFF
v_call: TRBV27
d_call: .
j_call: TRBJ1-4

cdr3_nt: TGTGCCAGCAGCTGGCTAGCGGTCAACGAGCAGTTCTTC
cdr3_aa: CASSWLAVNEQFF
v_call: TRBV11-3
d_call: TRBD2
j_call: TRBJ2-1

cdr3_nt: TGTGCCAGCAGCTACCAGGGACTGAACTATGGCTACACCTTC
cdr3_aa: CASSYQGLNYGYTF
v_call: TRBV28
d_call: .
j_call: TRBJ1-2

cdr3_nt: TGTGCCAGCAGCTTAGATTATGCCACCGGGGAGCTGTTTTTT
cdr3_aa: CASSLDYATGELFF
v_call: TRBV7-8
d_call: .
j_call: TRBJ2-2

cdr3_nt: TGCGCCAGCAGCTTGCCTCGGGACAGGGGGCGCGTCACTGAAGCTTTCTTT
cdr3_aa: CASSLPRDRGRVTEAFF
v_call: TRBV5-1
d_call: TRBD1
j_call: TRBJ1-1

cdr3_nt: TGTGCCAGCAGTGCCGCCAGTCACAATGAGCAGTTCTTC
cdr3_aa: CASSAASHNEQFF
v_call: TRBV27
d_call: .
j_call: TRBJ2-1

cdr3_nt: TGCGCCAGCAGTGAGTCTGTCCCGGGACCAAACAATGAGCAGTTCTTC
cdr3_aa: CASSESVPGPNNEQFF
v_call: TRBV10-2
d_call: .
j_call: TRBJ2-1

cdr3_nt: TGCGCCAGCAGCCAAATGGGACAGGGAACCTACGAGCAGTACTTC
cdr3_aa: CASSQMGQGTYEQYF
v_call: TRBV4-3
d_call: TRBD1
j_call: TRBJ2-7

cdr3_nt: TGTGCCTGGAGTGTAGGTCCAGATACGCAGTATTTT
cdr3_aa: CAWSVGPDTQYF
v_call: TRBV30
d_call: .
j_call: TRBJ2-3

cdr3_nt: TGTGCCAGCAGCCCCCCCACTAGCACAGATACGCAGTATTTT
cdr3_aa: CASSPPTSTDTQYF
v_call: TRBV7-9
d_call: .
j_call: TRBJ2-3

cdr3_nt: TGTGCCAGCAGCTTACTTCTTACCGGGGAGCTGTTTTTT
cdr3_aa: CASSLLLTGELFF
v_call: TRBV11-2
d_call: .
j_call: TRBJ2-2

cdr3_nt: TGCGCCAGCAACCCCGGGACCCCTAGCCATGAGCAGTTCTTC
cdr3_aa: CASNPGTPSHEQFF
v_call: TRBV10-2
d_call: .
j_call: TRBJ2-1

cdr3_nt: TGTGCCAGTTCCCCCGCCACAGGACTCTACGAGCAGTACTTC
cdr3_aa: CASSPATGLYEQYF
v_call: TRBV27
d_call: .
j_call: TRBJ2-7